The present TCR beta chain was sequenced within a study of blood T cell repertoires in COVID-19. Background on the study: The study drew acute and convalescent COVID-19 samples from the United States, Italy and Spain.

How the authors handled the data: From reference gene primer amplification, estimates of nucleated cell counts were derived. The method was immunoSEQ multiplex PCR; TCRdb's version includes in-frame clones alone and lacks a portion of them. The V and J calls and clone size were taken over from that table, and D and trimming were inferred from the DNA. The table records around 250,000 clones, about 90% of them present only once. Germline CDR1 is GTSNPN and CDR2 is SVGIG (reference sequence). The CDR3 is 12 amino acids. The V end was cut by 0 bases, the J end by 12 bases, with 11 bases between. Cohorts were determined from participant-reported clinical history.

The sequence was collected from a woman in her thirties with acute COVID-19. Material: PBMCs or T cells enriched from blood (not recorded which). The chain joins TRBV30 to TRBJ1-4; D remains ambiguous. The CDR3 nucleotides are TGTGCCTGGAGTGTGGGCGAAATGGAACTGTTTTTT. As protein: CAWSVGEMELFF.